A single sample is the source of the 21 T cell receptor beta chains below, sequenced in a study of T-cell reconstitution after alpha-beta-depleted transplantation in children. Unique molecular identifiers tagged the TCRbeta library. TCRdb reprocessed the PCR reads with MiXCR, giving one entry per CDR3 protein. This sample has just over 950,000 distinct CDR3 sequences, with about 29% found just once. Sequenced material: PBMCs, mostly from graft donor cells, taken 360 days after TCRalphabeta/CD19-depleted stem cell transplant. These receptors were obtained from a boy under two years old who had a stem cell transplant for SCID, so the T cells may come from the graft donor.

This clonotype occurred a few times. The V call is TRBV5-1, the J call TRBJ2-1; D is unresolved. CDR3 length: 15 residues. Germline CDR1 is SGHRS and CDR2 is YFSETQ. V lost 4 bases, J lost 0 bases, and 11 bases lay in between. DNA of the CDR3: TGCGCCAGCAGCCCGACACCGAGCTCCTACAATGAGCAGTTCTTC. It specifies CASSPTPSSYNEQFF.

V gene TRBV15 combines with J gene TRBJ2-1, with 10 bases lining up with TRBD2. Germline V lookup: CDR1 LNHNV, CDR2 YYDKDF (reference sequence). CDR3 length: 14 residues. J was trimmed by 5 bases and V by 6 bases; bases with no gene match: 4. This CDR3 reads CATRSGGAHNEQFF. CDR3 in DNA: TGTGCCACCAGGAGCGGGGGGGCGCACAATGAGCAGTTCTTC.

This clonotype was detected only a few times. V gene TRBV10-2 combines with J gene TRBJ1-6, with no clear D. V lost 6 bases and J lost 6, with 9 bases in between. CDR1 is WSHSY and CDR2 is SAAADI in the germline V gene. The CDR3 extends over 13 amino acids. The CDR3 DNA sequence: TGCGCCAGCAGGAAAGTTTTTAATTCACCCCTCCACTTT. Translated, it gives CASRKVFNSPLHF.

The chain couples TRBV24-1 to TRBJ2-1; 9 positions agree with TRBD2. The CDR3 has 16 amino acids. Germline values: CDR1 KGHDR, CDR2 SFDVKD. The V and J ends lost 4 bases and 9 bases, in that order; junction bases with no gene match: 12. CDR3 nucleotides: TGTGCCACCAGTGACCTCCCTGCGGGGGGGCGTGGTGAGCAGTTCTTC. Residues: CATSDLPAGGRGEQFF.

This clonotype was found a few times. The V call is TRBV20-1, the J call TRBJ2-3, with D maybe TRBD1 (6 bases). This CDR3 comprises 20 residues. The V and J ends lost 3 bases and 2 bases respectively, with 30 bases between them. The germline gives CDR1 DFQATT, CDR2 SNEGSKA (reference sequence). For the CDR3, the DNA is TGCAGTGCTAGCCCGCAGCAGGGGCCCGTGGCCCCTTTAGACACAGATACGCAGTATTTT. This codes for CSASPQQGPVAPLDTDTQYF.

This clonotype has only a few counts. The chain joins TRBV4-3 to TRBJ2-1; 12 bases align to TRBD2. Per germline, CDR1 LGHNA and CDR2 YSLEER. V lost 1 base to trimming and J lost 5 bases; unmatched junction nucleotides: 9. This CDR3 comprises 18 residues. The CDR3 sequence is CASSQALAGGIVDNEQFF. The CDR3 DNA reads TGCGCCAGCAGCCAAGCACTAGCGGGGGGAATTGTGGACAATGAGCAGTTCTTC.

This chain joins TRBV5-1 and TRBJ2-5; TRBD1 is a possible D gene (6 bases). Germline lookup yields CDR1 SGHRS and CDR2 YFSETQ. Trimming cost V 1 base and J 4 bases, with 17 bases left between them. The CDR3 sequence is 16 residues long. The CDR3 reads CASSLTYGQLSETQYF. Written as DNA, the CDR3 is TGCGCCAGCAGCTTGACGTATGGACAGCTTTCAGAGACCCAGTACTTC.

The rearrangement uses TRBV24-1 and TRBJ2-3; D is possibly TRBD2 (6 bases). The CDR3 length is 13 residues. Germline CDR1 is KGHDR and CDR2 is SFDVKD. Between the trimmed V and J ends, which lost 9 bases and 0 bases, there was a span of 9 bases. The CDR3 reads CATALASTDTQYF. CDR3 bases: TGTGCCACCGCACTAGCAAGCACAGATACGCAGTATTTT.

Concerning this clonotype: Given a far larger clone just one base away, this is likely a sequencing read error. This rearrangement joins TRBV28 to TRBJ1-1; D remains unclear. In germline, CDR1 is MDHEN, CDR2 SYDVKM. The CDR3 spans 11 residues. The CDR3 protein is CASRGNTEPFF. The CDR3 coding sequence is TGTGCCAGCAGGGGGAACACTGAACCTTTCTTT.

The CDR3 DNA follows: TGCAGTGCTAGAGATAAGAATGGAAGAACGGGGGACCCCACAGATACGCAGTATTTT. It is translated as CSARDKNGRTGDPTDTQYF. The chain combines TRBV20-1 with TRBJ2-3; D may be TRBD2 (6 bases). V was cut by 0 bases and J by 2 bases, with 24 bases left in between. Germline V gene sequence: CDR1 DFQATT, CDR2 SNEGSKA (reference sequence). This CDR3 is built from 19 residues.

The V call is TRBV5-1, the J call TRBJ1-2; 8 bases line up with TRBD1. CDR3 size: 17 residues. The germline V gene encodes CDR1 SGHRS and CDR2 YFSETQ. Trimming cost V 1 base and J 2 bases; bases outside gene matches: 10. DNA for the CDR3: TGCGCCAGCAGCTTGCGGACAGGGACGGCAAGAAACTATGGCTACACCTTC. As protein: CASSLRTGTARNYGYTF.

The chain couples TRBV7-9 to TRBJ1-2; 7 bases are shared with TRBD1. The CDR3 is made up of 14 amino acids. CDR1 is SEHNR, CDR2 FQNEAQ, per germline (reference sequence). J gave up 8 bases and V 3 bases, and 9 bases lay outside the gene matches. CDR3 DNA: TGTGCCAGCAGCTTTCAGGACAGGCTTAACGGCTACACCTTC. Encoded protein: CASSFQDRLNGYTF.

The genes are TRBV5-1 and TRBJ2-5; D remains ambiguous. CDR1 and CDR2 from the germline V gene are SGHRS and YFSETQ. Trimming took 4 bases from V and 2 from J, leaving 12 bases between them. The CDR3 contains 14 residues. Here the CDR3 reads CASSPQTPQETQYF. The CDR3 bases are TGCGCCAGCAGCCCACAGACTCCGCAAGAGACCCAGTACTTC.

The chain recombines TRBV13 with TRBJ2-2; the match to TRBD1 covers 8 bases. CDR3 length: 18 amino acids. Unmatched junction bases numbered 11, after V lost 3 bases and J lost 2 bases. Germline V CDR1 and CDR2: PRHDT, FYEKMQ (reference sequence). The CDR3 loop is CASSFLPRTGTNTGELFF. CDR3 nucleotide sequence: TGTGCCAGCAGCTTCCTACCTAGGACAGGGACCAACACCGGGGAGCTGTTTTTT.

The chain links TRBV6-1 to TRBJ1-4, with D unclear. The CDR3 sequence is 14 residues long. The V end was cut by 4 bases, the J end by 7 bases, with 13 bases between. Germline assignment: CDR1 MNHNS and CDR2 SASEGT. CDR3 bases: TGTGCCAGCAGTGGGAGAGGTTTAGGTGAAAAACTGTTTTTT. Amino acids: CASSGRGLGEKLFF.

V and J are TRBV6-5 and TRBJ2-7; D call uncertain. CDR1 is MNHEY, CDR2 SVGAGI, per germline. V lost 2 bases and J lost 1, with 9 bases in between. The CDR3 has 14 residues. The CDR3 sequence: CASSYDKPSYEQYF. CDR3 nucleotides: TGTGCCAGCAGTTACGACAAGCCTTCCTACGAGCAGTACTTC.

The table lists this clonotype with a few counts. V usage is TRBV20-1 and J usage is TRBJ2-7, with a possible D match to TRBD2 (5 bases). Per the germline V gene, CDR1 is DFQATT and CDR2 is SNEGSKA (reference sequence). The CDR3 spans 12 residues. V gave up 5 bases and J gave up 7 bases, with 15 bases separating them. The CDR3 sequence is CSAVGAVGEQYF. CDR3 coding DNA: TGCAGTGCTGTGGGAGCGGTAGGGGAGCAGTACTTC.

The J gene is TRBJ1-5, the V gene TRBV6-5; TRBD1 aligns across 8 bases. Trimming at V came to 3 bases and at J to 3 bases, leaving 10 bases not matched to a gene. The CDR3 has 17 residues. From germline, CDR1 is MNHEY and CDR2 SVGAGI. As DNA, the CDR3 is TGTGCCAGCAGTTATACGGGAAGGACAGGGTCCAATCAGCCCCAGCATTTT. It specifies CASSYTGRTGSNQPQHF.

This clonotype has a handful of counts. This sequence joins TRBV4-1 and TRBJ2-1, with D unclear. This CDR3 comprises 14 residues. V lost 4 bases to trimming and J lost 9 bases, with 16 bases between them. The germline V gene encodes CDR1 MGHRA and CDR2 YSYEKL. The DNA of the CDR3 is TGCGCCAGCAGCCTCAAAACCCGTGACGCTGAGCAGTTCTTC. This gives the protein CASSLKTRDAEQFF.

This clonotype was detected only a few times. The rearrangement links TRBV6-1 to TRBJ1-5; no firm D call. The V and J ends lost 3 bases and 2 bases respectively, with 14 bases between them. The CDR3 has 16 residues. Germline V gene sequence: CDR1 MNHNS, CDR2 SASEGT. CDR3 amino acids: CASSERRVTGNQPQHF. The CDR3 DNA follows: TGTGCCAGCAGTGAGAGGCGGGTGACGGGCAATCAGCCCCAGCATTTT.

The sample holds a few counts of this clonotype. V usage is TRBV5-1 and J usage is TRBJ2-7, with D maybe TRBD1 (5 bases). V was shortened by 6 bases and J by 7 bases, with 11 bases between the two germline ends. CDR3 length: 11 amino acids. CDR1 is SGHRS, CDR2 YFSETQ, per germline. Here the CDR3 DNA reads TGCGCCAGCACCGGTAGGGGAGAGCAGTACTTC. Residues: CASTGRGEQYF.